This entry lists 20 T cell receptor beta chains sequenced from one sample in a study of blood T cell repertoires in COVID-19. Sequenced by immunoSEQ multiplex PCR; TCRdb stores in-frame clones only, minus some. The sample yields roughly 43,000 clones, about 87% seen once. The specimen was peripheral blood. The receptor source for this set is a human donor in a cohort sampled during active COVID-19.

The J gene is TRBJ1-4, the V gene TRBV9; 9 bases agree with TRBD1. Trimming removed 4 bases from V and 4 bases from J; junction bases left unmatched: 5. CDR1 SGDLS and CDR2 YYNGEE come from the germline V gene. CDR3 length: 15 residues. CDR3 DNA: TGTGCCAGCAGCAGCCGGACAGGGGATAATGAAAAACTGTTTTTT. It specifies CASSSRTGDNEKLFF.

The chain recombines TRBV6-5 with TRBJ2-7; weak D call: TRBD1 (5 bases). Germline values: CDR1 MNHEY, CDR2 SVGAGI. This CDR3 is 13 amino acids long. Trimming took off 6 bases at V and 1 base at J, with 10 bases between the two ends. CDR3 nucleotides: TGTGCCAGCAGACAGGTGGGGTCCTACGAGCAGTACTTC. The encoded protein is CASRQVGSYEQYF.

V and J are TRBV7-8 and TRBJ2-7; the D gene is possibly TRBD1 (6 bases). Germline V gene lookup returns CDR1 SGHVS and CDR2 FQNEAQ. The V end was cut by 1 base, the J end by 2 bases, with 9 bases between. CDR3 length equals 14 residues. CDR3 amino acids: CASSLGTVTYEQYF. The CDR3 nucleotides read TGTGCCAGCAGCTTAGGGACAGTGACCTACGAGCAGTACTTC.

The count of this clone is one. The rearrangement uses TRBV12-3 or TRBV12-4 and TRBJ2-7; D call uncertain. The CDR3 is made up of 13 amino acids. Trimming removed 6 bases at V and 7 bases at J, with 16 bases between. The CDR3 spells CASRSSPSEEQYF. The CDR3 region has the DNA TGTGCCAGCAGAAGCTCCCCCTCGGAGGAGCAGTACTTC.

The chain is built from TRBV7-2 and TRBJ2-5, with TRBD2 identical over 8 bases. Germline lookup yields CDR1 SGHTA and CDR2 FQGNSA. The CDR3 contains 14 residues. After removal of 3 bases from V and 5 bases from J, the junction contained 5 bases not matched to a gene. The CDR3 sequence is CASSFNGGAETQYF. CDR3 in DNA: TGTGCCAGCAGCTTCAACGGGGGGGCGGAGACCCAGTACTTC. Looking up the rest from reference TRBV7-2 and TRBJ2-5 gives the full variable domain: GAGVSQSPSNKVTEKGKDVELRCDPISGHTALYWYRQSLGQGLEFLIYFQGNSAPDKSGLPSDRFSAERTGGSVSTLTIQRTQQEDSAVYLCASSFNGGAETQYFGPGTRLLVL.

As regards this clone: Other nucleotide sequences from this sample produce the same CDR3. The chain carries TRBV2 and TRBJ1-6, with D possibly matching TRBD1 (6 bases). V was cut by 1 base and J by 10 bases, with 14 bases left in between. The CDR3 extends over 15 amino acids. The germline CDR1 and CDR2 sequences are SNHLY and FYNNEI. The CDR3 loop is CASSEEGGGGSPLHF. DNA of the CDR3: TGTGCCAGCAGTGAAGAGGGGGGCGGGGGGTCACCCCTCCACTTT.

The chain recombines TRBV15 with TRBJ2-1; tentatively, D is TRBD2 (7 bases). V was trimmed by 0 bases and J by 8 bases, leaving 20 bases between them. Germline CDR1 is LNHNV and CDR2 is YYDKDF (reference sequence). The CDR3 sequence is 17 residues long. CDR3 loop: CATSRDRGARTVDEQFF. DNA for the CDR3: TGTGCCACCAGCAGAGATCGGGGGGCTCGGACAGTTGATGAGCAGTTCTTC.

CDR3 in amino acids: CASGGGSGTGYNEQFF. The DNA of the CDR3 is TGCGCCAGCGGGGGCGGTTCCGGGACAGGCTACAATGAGCAGTTCTTC. The chain has TRBV5-1 and TRBJ2-1; 8 nucleotides line up with TRBD1. This CDR3 is 16 amino acids long. Germline V gene lookup returns CDR1 SGHRS and CDR2 YFSETQ. Trimming cost V 7 bases and J 3 bases; bases outside gene matches: 12.

V gene TRBV12-5 combines with J gene TRBJ2-3, with TRBD2 matching over 7 bases. V was clipped by 5 bases and J by 6 bases; unmatched bases: 8. The CDR3 sequence is 14 residues long. The germline gives CDR1 LGHNT, CDR2 FRNRAP. DNA of the CDR3: TGTGCTAGTGGTAAAGGACTAGGTGGCGATACGCAGTATTTT. It yields the protein CASGKGLGGDTQYF.

The J gene is TRBJ1-5, the V gene TRBV24-1; 10 positions agree with TRBD1. Germline CDR1 reads KGHDR; CDR2 reads SFDVKD. V shed 2 bases and J 7 bases; nucleotides not matched to a gene: 10. This CDR3 is built from 17 residues. The CDR3 DNA follows: TGTGCCACCAGTGATTCGGACTCCGGGACAGGGGACCAGCCCCAGCATTTT. This sequence encodes CATSDSDSGTGDQPQHF.

This clone has only a few counts. V is TRBV5-1 and J is TRBJ2-7; weak D call: TRBD1 (5 bases). The CDR3 is 11 residues long. Germline V gene lookup returns CDR1 SGHRS and CDR2 YFSETQ. Trimming shortened V by 4 bases and J by 6 bases, and 8 bases separated the two germline ends. Written as DNA, the CDR3 is TGCGCCAGCAGCCAACAGGCCGAGCAGTACTTC. As protein: CASSQQAEQYF. The entire variable domain, with the rest obtained from reference TRBV5-1 and TRBJ2-7, is as follows: KAGVTQTPRYLIKTRGQQVTLSCSPISGHRSVSWYQQTPGQGLQFLFEYFSETQRNKGNFPGRFSGRQFSNSRSEMNVSTLELGDSALYLCASSQQAEQYFGPGTRLTVT.

V usage is TRBV7-8 and J usage is TRBJ2-7, with 10 positions matching TRBD2. Trimming took 5 bases from V and 5 from J; bases not matched to a gene: 3. The CDR3 runs to 13 residues. The germline V gene has CDR1 SGHVS and CDR2 FQNEAQ. The CDR3 sequence is CASSRTSGNEQYF. The CDR3 DNA sequence: TGTGCCAGCAGCCGGACTAGCGGCAACGAGCAGTACTTC.

This sequence joins TRBV5-6 and TRBJ1-5; D unresolved. The CDR3 totals 14 residues. Germline V gives CDR1 SGHDT, CDR2 YYEEEE. V gave up 0 bases and J gave up 1 base, with 5 bases separating them. CDR3 DNA: TGTGCCAGCAGCTTGGCCCGGAGCAATCAGCCCCAGCATTTT. Residues: CASSLARSNQPQHF. The full variable domain, completed using reference TRBV5-6 and TRBJ1-5, is DAGVTQSPTHLIKTRGQQVTLRCSPKSGHDTVSWYQQALGQGPQFIFQYYEEEERQRGNFPDRFSGHQFPNYSSELNVNALLLGDSALYLCASSLARSNQPQHFGDGTRLSIL.

This clone was observed a few times. The chain has TRBV6-5 and TRBJ2-7; a possible D gene is TRBD1 (5 bases). The germline V gene encodes CDR1 MNHEY and CDR2 SVGAGI. The CDR3 is 15 amino acids. Trimming shortened V by 6 bases and J by 5 bases, and 20 bases separated the two germline ends. CDR3 bases: TGTGCCAGCAGGGGGAATAATCAGGGTGCCCACGAGCAGTACTTC. It codes for CASRGNNQGAHEQYF.

V and J are TRBV27 and TRBJ2-7; D perhaps matches TRBD1 (8 bases). Per germline, CDR1 MNHEY and CDR2 SMNVEV (reference sequence). The germline V and J ends were trimmed by 11 bases and 1 base, with 18 bases remaining between them. This CDR3 spans 14 amino acids. CDR3 loop: CASRGREWSYEQYF. CDR3 nucleotides: TGTGCCTCCAGGGGGCGGGAGTGGTCCTACGAGCAGTACTTC.

The chain couples TRBV2 to TRBJ1-2; D is ambiguous. Germline CDR1 and CDR2: SNHLY and FYNNEI. CDR3 length equals 17 residues. V was pared by 3 bases and J by 3 bases, with 20 bases between. The CDR3 sequence is CASSESKIWAEHYGYTF. CDR3 sequence (DNA): TGTGCCAGCAGTGAGTCTAAGATTTGGGCAGAACACTATGGCTACACCTTC.

The rearrangement uses TRBV4-1 and TRBJ1-5; D not resolved. Trimming removed 0 bases at V and 0 bases at J, with 12 bases between. Germline CDR1 MGHRA, CDR2 YSYEKL. The CDR3 contains 17 residues. This CDR3 reads CASSQEAGLNSNQPQHF. In DNA form, the CDR3 reads TGCGCCAGCAGCCAAGAAGCAGGCCTAAATAGCAATCAGCCCCAGCATTTT.

The genes are TRBV28 and TRBJ1-1, with TRBD1 identical over 7 bases. Trimming cost V 7 bases and J 0 bases; bases outside gene matches: 8. Germline CDR1 is MDHEN and CDR2 is SYDVKM. The CDR3 loop spans 15 amino acids. For the CDR3, the DNA is TGTGCCAGCATCGTCTCAGGGGGGATGAACACTGAAGCTTTCTTT. This codes for CASIVSGGMNTEAFF.

V is TRBV11-2 and J is TRBJ2-1, with D possibly matching TRBD1 (5 bases). This CDR3 is 15 amino acids long. CDR1 is SGHAT, CDR2 FQNNGV, per germline. Trimming shortened V by 7 bases and J by 0 bases, and 13 bases separated the two germline ends. The CDR3 loop is CASTISQGSYNEQFF. CDR3 DNA: TGTGCCAGCACCATTAGCCAGGGCTCCTACAATGAGCAGTTCTTC.

Relative to its sample, this clone is medium-sized. The genes are TRBV7-9 and TRBJ2-1, with 11 nucleotides matching TRBD2. From germline, CDR1 is SEHNR and CDR2 FQNEAQ (reference sequence). Trimming cost V 1 base and J 5 bases; bases outside gene matches: 4. This CDR3 comprises 16 residues. CDR3 in amino acids: CASSLDTSGSDNEQFF. CDR3 sequence (DNA): TGTGCCAGCAGCTTAGACACTAGCGGGAGTGACAATGAGCAGTTCTTC.